The next 13 T cell receptor beta chains were all read from a single sample in a study of blood T cell repertoires in COVID-19. The repertoire was sequenced with immunoSEQ multiplex PCR; TCRdb's copy has only in-frame clones and lacks some. The repertoire includes more than 200,000 clones, about 86% of them detected once, and nearly 2% sits in the top ten. The sequenced material came from peripheral blood. The receptors here all came from a man aged 25 to 40 with active or convalescent COVID-19.

This clone was detected a few times. This chain connects TRBV6-5 to TRBJ1-4, with D perhaps TRBD1 (5 bases). This CDR3 contains 14 residues. Germline loops: CDR1 MNHEY, CDR2 SVGAGI. The V end lost 10 bases, the J end lost 0 bases, and 12 bases lay between the germline ends. CDR3 nucleotide sequence: TGTGCCACCGAGACAGTTGCAACTAATGAAAAACTGTTTTTT. Translation gives CATETVATNEKLFF.

The rearrangement links TRBV7-2 to TRBJ2-2, with a tentative D call TRBD1 (6 bases). The V gene's germline CDR1 is SGHTA and CDR2 FQGNSA. CDR3 length equals 14 residues. Trimming removed 10 bases at V and 1 base at J, with 13 bases between. CDR3 bases: TGTGCCACCTTTCAGGGGTGGAACACCGGGGAGCTGTTTTTT. It translates to CATFQGWNTGELFF. Looking up the rest from reference TRBV7-2 and TRBJ2-2 gives the full variable domain: GAGVSQSPSNKVTEKGKDVELRCDPISGHTALYWYRQSLGQGLEFLIYFQGNSAPDKSGLPSDRFSAERTGGSVSTLTIQRTQQEDSAVYLCATFQGWNTGELFFGEGSRLTVL.

This chain connects TRBV5-1 to TRBJ1-1, with 8 bases lining up with TRBD1. Germline values: CDR1 SGHRS, CDR2 YFSETQ. V was clipped by 5 bases and J by 3 bases; unmatched bases: 3. The CDR3 covers 13 residues. Here the CDR3 reads CASRPTGDTEAFF. The DNA for the CDR3 is TGCGCCAGCAGACCGACAGGGGACACTGAAGCTTTCTTT. The full variable domain, rest sourced from reference TRBV5-1 and TRBJ1-1, is KAGVTQTPRYLIKTRGQQVTLSCSPISGHRSVSWYQQTPGQGLQFLFEYFSETQRNKGNFPGRFSGRQFSNSRSEMNVSTLELGDSALYLCASRPTGDTEAFFGQGTRLTVV.

The genes are TRBV5-4 and TRBJ1-3; D may be TRBD1 (6 bases). The CDR3 extends over 14 amino acids. V shed 4 bases and J shed 3 bases, with 11 bases lying between them. Looked up from germline, CDR1 is SGHNT and CDR2 is YYREEE (reference sequence). The CDR3 protein is CASSGDIFGNTIYF. DNA for the CDR3: TGTGCCAGCAGCGGGGACATCTTTGGAAACACCATATATTTT.

The CDR3 sequence: CASIGLAGGQYF. The CDR3 bases are TGTGCCAGCATCGGACTAGCGGGAGGGCAGTACTTC. This sequence joins TRBV5-6 and TRBJ2-7; 14 bases align to TRBD2. The V and J ends lost 6 bases and 9 bases, in that order; junction bases with no gene match: 2. Germline lookup yields CDR1 SGHDT and CDR2 YYEEEE. The CDR3 has 12 residues. Filled out from reference TRBV5-6 and TRBJ2-7, the complete variable domain reads DAGVTQSPTHLIKTRGQQVTLRCSPKSGHDTVSWYQQALGQGPQFIFQYYEEEERQRGNFPDRFSGHQFPNYSSELNVNALLLGDSALYLCASIGLAGGQYFGPGTRLTVT.

The V gene is TRBV4-1, the J gene TRBJ1-1, with no clear D. Germline assignment: CDR1 MGHRA and CDR2 YSYEKL. V lost 4 bases and J 4 bases, leaving 16 bases between the germline ends. This CDR3 has 15 residues. Here the CDR3 DNA reads TGCGCCAGCAGCCTCGAGGTCCTGGCGGGCACTGAAGCTTTCTTT. This gives the protein CASSLEVLAGTEAFF.

This chain connects TRBV4-2 to TRBJ2-2; no reliable D call. CDR1 is LGHNA and CDR2 is YNFKEQ in the germline V gene. The CDR3 has 14 residues. V lost 0 bases and J 6 bases, leaving 8 bases between the germline ends. CDR3 amino acids: CASSQDLIPGELFF. Written as DNA, the CDR3 is TGTGCCAGCAGCCAAGATCTTATCCCCGGGGAGCTGTTTTTT.

J is TRBJ1-1 and V is TRBV11-2; D is undetermined. Germline CDR1 reads SGHAT; CDR2 reads FQNNGV. V was shortened by 3 bases and J by 5 bases, with 7 bases between the two germline ends. The CDR3 consists of 12 residues. The CDR3 sequence is CASSLIRTEAFF. For the CDR3, the DNA is TGTGCCAGCAGCTTGATACGGACTGAAGCTTTCTTT. The entire variable domain, with the rest obtained from reference TRBV11-2 and TRBJ1-1, is as follows: EAGVAQSPRYKIIEKRQSVAFWCNPISGHATLYWYQQILGQGPKLLIQFQNNGVVDDSQLPKDRFSAERLKGVDSTLKIQPAKLEDSAVYLCASSLIRTEAFFGQGTRLTVV.

This clone was recorded only once. The chain recombines TRBV6-6 with TRBJ2-7; 11 nucleotides align to TRBD2. CDR3 size: 15 residues. The V and J ends lost 5 bases and 2 bases, in that order; junction bases with no gene match: 5. Germline CDR1 reads MNHNY; CDR2 reads SVGAGI (reference sequence). The CDR3, as DNA: TGTGCCAGCAGTGTAATAGCGGGGGGGCCCTACGAGCAGTACTTC. Translation gives CASSVIAGGPYEQYF.

The chain employs TRBV5-6 and TRBJ1-6; TRBD1 agrees at 10 bases. The V segment lost 3 bases and the J segment 9 bases; nucleotides outside the gene matches: 3. The length of the CDR3 is 14 residues. Germline assignment: CDR1 SGHDT and CDR2 YYEEEE. The CDR3 loop is CASSSGQGFSPLHF. The CDR3 DNA reads as TGTGCCAGCAGCTCGGGACAGGGGTTTTCACCCCTCCACTTT.

The chain joins TRBV28 to TRBJ1-6; no reliable D call. This CDR3 is built from 16 residues. CDR1 is MDHEN and CDR2 is SYDVKM in the germline V gene. The V end lost 4 bases, the J end lost 0 bases, and 10 bases lay between the germline ends. The DNA of the CDR3 is TGTGCCAGCAGTTCGGGTCGGAGCTCCTATAATTCACCCCTCCACTTT. This encodes CASSSGRSSYNSPLHF.

Concerning this clone: At one end, the junction sequence differs from germline, possibly due to a read error. J is TRBJ2-7 and V is TRBV11-2; TRBD2 matches 9 bases. Germline CDR1 reads SGHAT; CDR2 reads FQNNGV. This CDR3 contains 15 residues. CDR3: CASRPPGLASNEQYF. The CDR3 coding sequence is TGTGCCAGCAGACCCCCGGGACTAGCCTCCAACGAGCAGTACTTC.

In its sample, this clone was seen once. This sequence joins TRBV7-2 and TRBJ1-1; D may be TRBD1 (6 bases). V lost 5 bases, J lost 0 bases, and 10 bases lay in between. This CDR3 comprises 14 residues. CDR1 is SGHTA and CDR2 is FQGNSA in the germline V gene. The CDR3 here is CASSRWDMNTEAFF. The CDR3 DNA reads TGTGCCAGCAGCCGTTGGGACATGAACACTGAAGCTTTCTTT.